The 2 T cell receptor beta chains below were found in one sample sequenced in a study of human thymus T cells (dated by TCRdb to 2018 to 2021). The thymus tissue came from surgical resects taken out during corrective cardiac surgery. The library was produced with the immunoSEQ multiplex PCR assay. The source is immuneACCESS, and TCRdb retained only in-frame sequences with V and J called. Part of the clones is not carried over; for the studies checked, unresolved V genes explain less than half of this, and the remainder is unexplained. Present in this sample are under 95,000 clones, over 85% of which were seen just once. Approximately 0.032% of the sample is in the top ten clones. Input material: thymus tissue. These TCRs come from a girl less than two years old with a congenital heart defect but otherwise immunologically healthy.

The sample holds one count of this clone. J is TRBJ2-5 and V is TRBV5-4; possibly TRBD2 for D (5 bases). Germline values: CDR1 SGHNT, CDR2 YYREEE (reference sequence). V lost 1 base and J lost 0, with 7 bases in between. The CDR3 covers 14 residues. The CDR3 nucleotides are TGTGCCAGCAGCTTGAACGGGAACCAAGAGACCCAGTACTTC. This gives the protein CASSLNGNQETQYF.

V is TRBV27 and J is TRBJ1-6; 8 nucleotides agree with TRBD1. There are 14 residues in the CDR3. Germline V lookup: CDR1 MNHEY, CDR2 SMNVEV (reference sequence). J was trimmed by 12 bases and V by 8 bases; bases with no gene match: 12. The CDR3 coding sequence is TGTGCCAGCTCGACAGGGGCCCCCCATAAACCCCTCCACTTT. Its translation: CASSTGAPHKPLHF.